This entry lists 5 T cell receptor beta chains sequenced from one sample in a study of blood T cell repertoires in COVID-19. TCRdb's copy holds only in-frame clones and misses some; the assay was immunoSEQ multiplex PCR. This sample has about 210,000 clones, with 70% to 90% found just once. Sequencing input: peripheral blood. These receptors came from an older woman with acute or convalescent COVID-19.

The chain has TRBV7-8 and TRBJ1-2; 7 bases fit TRBD1. This CDR3 region has 14 residues. With V trimmed by 4 bases and J by 5 bases, 7 bases remained unmatched. Germline V CDR1 and CDR2: SGHVS, FQNEAQ. CDR3 nucleotides: TGTGCCAGCAGCTATGGAGCAGGGGGATATGGCTACACCTTC. It translates to CASSYGAGGYGYTF.

J is TRBJ1-2 and V is TRBV7-8; D may be TRBD1 (6 bases). V lost 0 bases and J lost 5, with 16 bases in between. Germline V lookup: CDR1 SGHVS, CDR2 FQNEAQ. CDR3 length equals 16 residues. The CDR3 here is CASSLASGGVVYGYTF. The DNA for the CDR3 is TGTGCCAGCAGCTTAGCTTCGGGGGGCGTTGTTTATGGCTACACCTTC.

This chain uses TRBV10-3 with TRBJ2-7; 8 bases match TRBD1. Germline CDR1 is ENHRY and CDR2 is SYGVKD. The CDR3 is 13 residues long. The V segment lost 8 bases and the J segment 3 bases; nucleotides outside the gene matches: 6. The DNA for the CDR3 is TGTGCCATCGGAGGACAGGGACACTACGAGCAGTACTTC. Protein sequence: CAIGGQGHYEQYF.

The chain carries TRBV24-1 and TRBJ2-3, with 9 nucleotides matching TRBD1. The trim removed 4 bases at V and 6 bases at J, leaving 10 bases unmatched. The CDR3 sequence is 16 residues long. Germline-derived CDR1 and CDR2 are KGHDR and SFDVKD. DNA of the CDR3: TGTGCCACCAGTGACCGTACAGGGGGCAGTGCGGATACGCAGTATTTT. Amino acids: CATSDRTGGSADTQYF.

The rearrangement links TRBV7-9 to TRBJ2-7; no reliable D call. This CDR3 is 13 amino acids long. V lost 2 bases to trimming and J lost 5 bases, with 10 bases between them. The germline CDR1 and CDR2 sequences are SEHNR and FQNEAQ (reference sequence). The DNA for the CDR3 is TGTGCCAGCAGCTTAACCAGGATCGACGAGCAGTACTTC. Translation gives CASSLTRIDEQYF.